The sample holds one count of the clone carrying this T cell receptor (beta chain). These data originate in a study of shared clonotypes between healthy human individuals. Study-wide background: Those who served as donors were a couple of women and three men between the ages of 18 and 49.

The germline V gene has CDR1 MNHEY and CDR2 SVGAGI. Trimming pared 1 base from V and 2 bases from J, leaving 8 bases between. This CDR3 comprises 14 residues. Genomic DNA from each subset was divided evenly over several immunoSEQ plates. Replicate PCRs for sorted subsets used 200 ng DNA; this equaled some 30,000 T cell genomes. Some clones are missing from TCRdb's copy, which holds only in-frame ones; the method was immunoSEQ multiplex PCR. The sample lists some 1.5 million clones; roughly 96% were seen once. The TCR sequence derives from a man aged 25 to 45 in good health. The V and J genes are TRBV6-5 and TRBJ2-5; D is unclear. The sample taken for sequencing was naive CD4+ T cells sorted from blood. Subset defined: CD45RA+ positively selected. The CDR3 DNA follows: TGTGCCAGCAGTTACTGGGCGAAACAAGAGACCCAGTACTTC. Translated, it gives CASSYWAKQETQYF.